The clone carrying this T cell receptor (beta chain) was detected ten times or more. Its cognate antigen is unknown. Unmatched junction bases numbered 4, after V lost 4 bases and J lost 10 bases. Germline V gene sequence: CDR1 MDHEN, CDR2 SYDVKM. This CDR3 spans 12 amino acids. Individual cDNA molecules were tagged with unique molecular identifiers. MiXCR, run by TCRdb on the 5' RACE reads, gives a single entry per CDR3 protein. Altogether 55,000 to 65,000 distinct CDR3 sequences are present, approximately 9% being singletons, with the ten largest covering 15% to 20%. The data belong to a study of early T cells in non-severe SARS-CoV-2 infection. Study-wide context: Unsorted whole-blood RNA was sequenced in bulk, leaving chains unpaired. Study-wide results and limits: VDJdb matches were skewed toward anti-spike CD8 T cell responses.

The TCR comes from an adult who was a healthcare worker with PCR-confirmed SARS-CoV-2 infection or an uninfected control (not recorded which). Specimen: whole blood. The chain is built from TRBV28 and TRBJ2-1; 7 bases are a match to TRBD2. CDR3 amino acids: CASSSSGPEQFF. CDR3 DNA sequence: TGTGCCAGCAGTTCTAGCGGCCCAGAGCAGTTCTTC.